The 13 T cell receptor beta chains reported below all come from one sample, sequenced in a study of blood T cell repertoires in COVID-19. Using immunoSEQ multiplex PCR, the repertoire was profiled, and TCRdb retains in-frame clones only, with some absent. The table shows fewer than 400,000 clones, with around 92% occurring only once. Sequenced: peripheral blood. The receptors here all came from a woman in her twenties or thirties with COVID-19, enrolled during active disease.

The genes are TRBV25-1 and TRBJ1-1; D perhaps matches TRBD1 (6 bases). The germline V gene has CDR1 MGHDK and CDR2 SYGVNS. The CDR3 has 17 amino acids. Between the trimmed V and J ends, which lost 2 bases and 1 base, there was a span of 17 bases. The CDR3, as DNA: TGTGCCAGCAGTGAAGGGCGAGAGGGGGTGGGGAACACTGAAGCTTTCTTT. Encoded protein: CASSEGREGVGNTEAFF.

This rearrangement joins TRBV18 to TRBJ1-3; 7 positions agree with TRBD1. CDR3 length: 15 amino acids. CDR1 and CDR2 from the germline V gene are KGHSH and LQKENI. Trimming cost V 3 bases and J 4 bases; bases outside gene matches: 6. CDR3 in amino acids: CASSPVPGQGNTIYF. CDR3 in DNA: TGTGCCAGCTCACCCGTCCCGGGACAGGGAAACACCATATATTTT.

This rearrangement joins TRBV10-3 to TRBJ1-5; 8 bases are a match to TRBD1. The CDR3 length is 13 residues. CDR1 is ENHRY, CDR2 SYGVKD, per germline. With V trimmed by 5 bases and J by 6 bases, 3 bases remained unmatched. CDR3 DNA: TGTGCCATCAGTCGACAGGGGCCTCAGCCCCAGCATTTT. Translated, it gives CAISRQGPQPQHF.

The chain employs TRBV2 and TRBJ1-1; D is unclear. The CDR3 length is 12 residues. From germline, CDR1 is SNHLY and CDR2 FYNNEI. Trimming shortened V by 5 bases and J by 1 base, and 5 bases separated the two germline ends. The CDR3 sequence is CASSSANTEAFF. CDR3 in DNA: TGTGCCAGCAGTAGCGCGAACACTGAAGCTTTCTTT.

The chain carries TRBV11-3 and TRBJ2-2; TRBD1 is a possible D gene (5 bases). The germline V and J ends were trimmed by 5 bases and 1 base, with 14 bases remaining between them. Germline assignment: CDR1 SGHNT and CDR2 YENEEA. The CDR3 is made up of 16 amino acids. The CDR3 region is CASSRNWGRNTGELFF. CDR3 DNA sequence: TGTGCCAGCAGCCGCAACTGGGGCCGGAACACCGGGGAGCTGTTTTTT.

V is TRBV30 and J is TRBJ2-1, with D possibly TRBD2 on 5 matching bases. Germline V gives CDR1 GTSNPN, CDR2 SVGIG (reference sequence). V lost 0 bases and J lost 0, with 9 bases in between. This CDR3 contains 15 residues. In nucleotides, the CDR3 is TGTGCCTGGAGTGTAAGTAGCGCCTCCTACAATGAGCAGTTCTTC. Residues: CAWSVSSASYNEQFF.

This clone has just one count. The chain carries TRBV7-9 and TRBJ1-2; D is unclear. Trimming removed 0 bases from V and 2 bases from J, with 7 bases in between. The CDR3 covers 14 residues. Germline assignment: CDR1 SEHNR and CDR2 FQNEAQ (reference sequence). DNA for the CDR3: TGTGCCAGCAGCTTAGCGAGTGTGAACTATGGCTACACCTTC. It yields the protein CASSLASVNYGYTF.

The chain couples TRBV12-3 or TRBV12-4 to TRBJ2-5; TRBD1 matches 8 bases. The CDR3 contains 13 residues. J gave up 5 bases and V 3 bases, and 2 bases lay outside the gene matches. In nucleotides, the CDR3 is TGTGCCAGCAGTTTGCCAGGGGGCGAGACCCAGTACTTC. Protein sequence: CASSLPGGETQYF.

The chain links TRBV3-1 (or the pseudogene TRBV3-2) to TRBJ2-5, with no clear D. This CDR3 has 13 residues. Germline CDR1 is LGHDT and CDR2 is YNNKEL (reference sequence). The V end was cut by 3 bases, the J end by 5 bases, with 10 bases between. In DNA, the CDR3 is TGTGCCAGCAGCCAGGGCCTAAGGGAGACCCAGTACTTC. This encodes CASSQGLRETQYF.

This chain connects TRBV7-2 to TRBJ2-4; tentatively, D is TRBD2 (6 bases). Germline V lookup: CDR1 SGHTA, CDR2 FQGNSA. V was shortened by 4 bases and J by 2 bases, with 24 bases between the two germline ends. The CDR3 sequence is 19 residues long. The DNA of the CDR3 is TGTGCCAGCAGCTCCCAGGGACTCCTGAAGGGTGGATCCAAAAACATTCAGTACTTC. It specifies CASSSQGLLKGGSKNIQYF.

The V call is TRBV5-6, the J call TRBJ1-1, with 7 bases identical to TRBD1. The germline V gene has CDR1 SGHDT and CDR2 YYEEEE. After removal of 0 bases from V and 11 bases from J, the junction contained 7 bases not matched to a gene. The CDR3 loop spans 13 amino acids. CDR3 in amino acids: CASSLVRGLEAFF. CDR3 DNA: TGTGCCAGCAGCTTGGTTAGGGGGCTTGAGGCTTTCTTT.

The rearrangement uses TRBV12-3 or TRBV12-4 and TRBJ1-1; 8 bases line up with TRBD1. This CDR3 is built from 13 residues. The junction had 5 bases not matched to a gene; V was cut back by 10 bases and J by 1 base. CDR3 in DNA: TGTGCCACCTGGGACAGGCCGAACACTGAAGCTTTCTTT. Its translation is CATWDRPNTEAFF.

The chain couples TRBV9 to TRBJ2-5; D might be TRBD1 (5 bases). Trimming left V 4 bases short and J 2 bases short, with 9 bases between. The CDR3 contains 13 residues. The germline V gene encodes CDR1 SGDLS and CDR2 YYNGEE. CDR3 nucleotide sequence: TGTGCCAGCAGCCCAGGGCAACAAGAGACCCAGTACTTC. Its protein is CASSPGQQETQYF. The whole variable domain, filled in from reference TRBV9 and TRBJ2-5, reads DSGVTQTPKHLITATGQRVTLRCSPRSGDLSVYWYQQSLDQGLQFLIQYYNGEERAKGNILERFSAQQFPDLHSELNLSSLELGDSALYFCASSPGQQETQYFGPGTRLLVL.